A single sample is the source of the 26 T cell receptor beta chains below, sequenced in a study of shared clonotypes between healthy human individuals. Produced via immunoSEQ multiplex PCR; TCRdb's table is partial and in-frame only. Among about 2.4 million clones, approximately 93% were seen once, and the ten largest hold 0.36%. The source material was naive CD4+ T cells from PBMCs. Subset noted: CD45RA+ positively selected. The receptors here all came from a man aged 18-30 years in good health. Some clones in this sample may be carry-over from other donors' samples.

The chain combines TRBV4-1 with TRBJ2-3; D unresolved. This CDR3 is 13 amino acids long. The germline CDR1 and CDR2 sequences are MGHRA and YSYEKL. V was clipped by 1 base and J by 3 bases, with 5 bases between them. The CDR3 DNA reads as TGCGCCAGCAGCCAAGGGCAGACAGATACGCAGTATTTT. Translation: CASSQGQTDTQYF.

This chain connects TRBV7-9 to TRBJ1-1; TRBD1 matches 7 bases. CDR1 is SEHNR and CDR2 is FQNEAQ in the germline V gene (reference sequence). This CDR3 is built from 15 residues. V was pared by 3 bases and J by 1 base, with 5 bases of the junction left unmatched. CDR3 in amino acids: CASSFTGAANTEAFF. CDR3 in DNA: TGTGCCAGCAGCTTCACAGGGGCCGCGAACACTGAAGCTTTCTTT.

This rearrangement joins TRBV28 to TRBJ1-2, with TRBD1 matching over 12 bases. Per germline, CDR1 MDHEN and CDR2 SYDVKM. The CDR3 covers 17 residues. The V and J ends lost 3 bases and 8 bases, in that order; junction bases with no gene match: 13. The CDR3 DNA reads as TGTGCCAGCAGTTTTCCGGGACAGGGGGCTGTATTGGGCGGCTACACCTTC. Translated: CASSFPGQGAVLGGYTF.

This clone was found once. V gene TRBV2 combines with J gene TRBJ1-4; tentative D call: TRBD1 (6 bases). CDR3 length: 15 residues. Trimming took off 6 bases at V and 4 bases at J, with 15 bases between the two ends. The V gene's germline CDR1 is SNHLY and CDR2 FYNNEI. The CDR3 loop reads CASRKSGVGNEKLFF. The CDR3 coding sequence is TGTGCCAGCAGGAAGTCAGGGGTGGGTAATGAAAAACTGTTTTTT.

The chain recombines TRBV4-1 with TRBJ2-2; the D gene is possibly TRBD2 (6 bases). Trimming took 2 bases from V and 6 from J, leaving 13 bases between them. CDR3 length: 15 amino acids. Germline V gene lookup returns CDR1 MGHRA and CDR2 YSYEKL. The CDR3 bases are TGCGCCAGCAGCCAACCCCGGGAGTTTCCCGGGGAGCTGTTTTTT. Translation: CASSQPREFPGELFF.

CDR3 DNA: TGCGCCAGCAGCCAAGCGCTACGTAGCACAGATACGCAGTATTTT. Its protein is CASSQALRSTDTQYF. The chain has TRBV4-3 and TRBJ2-3, with no clear D. Per the germline V gene, CDR1 is LGHNA and CDR2 is YSLEER. CDR3 length equals 15 residues. V was clipped by 1 base and J by 0 bases, with 8 bases between them.

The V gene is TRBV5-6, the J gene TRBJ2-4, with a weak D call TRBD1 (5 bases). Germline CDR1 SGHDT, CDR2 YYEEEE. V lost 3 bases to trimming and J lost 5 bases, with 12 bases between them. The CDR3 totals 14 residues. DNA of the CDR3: TGTGCCAGCAGCTCGCGGACAAGAGAAAACATTCAGTACTTC. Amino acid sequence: CASSSRTRENIQYF.

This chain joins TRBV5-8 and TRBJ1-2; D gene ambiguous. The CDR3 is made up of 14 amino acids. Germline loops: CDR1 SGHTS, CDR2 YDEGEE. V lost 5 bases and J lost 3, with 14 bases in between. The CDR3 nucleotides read TGTGCCAGCAGAGCCGTAGGAAAGGACTATGGCTACACCTTC. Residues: CASRAVGKDYGYTF.

CDR3 nucleotides: TGTGCCAGCAGCTTAGTTGACGGCAGCACAGATACGCAGTATTTT. Residues: CASSLVDGSTDTQYF. The genes are TRBV7-2 and TRBJ2-3; D unresolved. The CDR3 consists of 15 residues. V was pared by 1 base and J by 0 bases, with 8 bases between. Germline CDR1 SGHTA, CDR2 FQGNSA.

CDR3 loop: CASSLTQGRESGEQYF. CDR3 nucleotide sequence: TGTGCCAGCAGCCTAACACAGGGTCGTGAGTCTGGCGAGCAGTACTTC. This chain connects TRBV2 to TRBJ2-7; perhaps TRBD1 as D (6 bases). The CDR3 sequence is 16 residues long. Trimming took 6 bases from V and 6 from J, leaving 24 bases between them. CDR1 is SNHLY and CDR2 is FYNNEI in the germline V gene.

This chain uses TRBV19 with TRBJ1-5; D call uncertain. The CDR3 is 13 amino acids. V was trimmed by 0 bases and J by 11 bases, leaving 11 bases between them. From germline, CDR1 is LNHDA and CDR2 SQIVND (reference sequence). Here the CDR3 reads CASSIDYRSSQHF. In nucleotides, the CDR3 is TGTGCCAGTAGTATAGATTATCGGTCTTCCCAGCATTTT.

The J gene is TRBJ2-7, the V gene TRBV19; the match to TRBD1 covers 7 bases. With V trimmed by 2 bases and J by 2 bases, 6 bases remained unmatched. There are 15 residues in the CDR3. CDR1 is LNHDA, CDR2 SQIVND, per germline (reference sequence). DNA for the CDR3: TGTGCCAGTAGTATATCCGGGACAGACACCTACGAGCAGTACTTC. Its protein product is CASSISGTDTYEQYF.

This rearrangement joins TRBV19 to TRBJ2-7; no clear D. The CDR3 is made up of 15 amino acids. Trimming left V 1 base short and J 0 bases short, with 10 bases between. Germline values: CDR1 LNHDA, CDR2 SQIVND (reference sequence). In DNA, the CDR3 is TGTGCCAGTAGTATAGCCCGCAGCCTCTCCTACGAGCAGTACTTC. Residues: CASSIARSLSYEQYF. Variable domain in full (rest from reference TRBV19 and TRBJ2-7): DGGITQSPKYLFRKEGQNVTLSCEQNLNHDAMYWYRQDPGQGLRLIYYSQIVNDFQKGDIAEGYSVSREKKESFPLTVTSAQKNPTAFYLCASSIARSLSYEQYFGPGTRLTVT.

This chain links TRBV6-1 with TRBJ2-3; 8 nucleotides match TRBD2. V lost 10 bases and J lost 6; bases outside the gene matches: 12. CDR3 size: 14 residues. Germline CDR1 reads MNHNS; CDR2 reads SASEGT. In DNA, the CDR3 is TGTGCCACCTCCGTCGGGGGGGCGCAGGATACGCAGTATTTT. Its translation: CATSVGGAQDTQYF.

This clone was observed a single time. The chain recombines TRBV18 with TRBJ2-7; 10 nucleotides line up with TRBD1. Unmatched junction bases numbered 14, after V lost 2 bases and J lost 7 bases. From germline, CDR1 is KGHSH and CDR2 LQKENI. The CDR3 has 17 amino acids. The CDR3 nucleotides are TGTGCCAGCTCACCATTCGGCCCCGGGACAGGGGTTTATGAGCAGTACTTC. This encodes CASSPFGPGTGVYEQYF.

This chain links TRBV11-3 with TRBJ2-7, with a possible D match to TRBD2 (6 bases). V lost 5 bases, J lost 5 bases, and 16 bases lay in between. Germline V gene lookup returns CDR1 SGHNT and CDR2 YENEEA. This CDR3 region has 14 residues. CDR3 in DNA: TGTGCCAGCAGCCGACGGGGGACGAAGCACGAGCAGTACTTC. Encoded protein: CASSRRGTKHEQYF.

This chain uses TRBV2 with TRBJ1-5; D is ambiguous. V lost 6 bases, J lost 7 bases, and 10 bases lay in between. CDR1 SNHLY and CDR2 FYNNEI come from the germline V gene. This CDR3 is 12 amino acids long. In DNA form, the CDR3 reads TGTGCCAGCAGCGAAAACCCCCAGCCCCAGCATTTT. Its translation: CASSENPQPQHF.

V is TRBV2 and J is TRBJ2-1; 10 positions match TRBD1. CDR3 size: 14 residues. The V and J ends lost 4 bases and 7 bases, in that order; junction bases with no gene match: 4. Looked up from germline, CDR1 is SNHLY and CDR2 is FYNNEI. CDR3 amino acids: CASSADRGTNEQFF. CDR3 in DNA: TGTGCCAGCAGTGCGGACAGGGGGACGAATGAGCAGTTCTTC.

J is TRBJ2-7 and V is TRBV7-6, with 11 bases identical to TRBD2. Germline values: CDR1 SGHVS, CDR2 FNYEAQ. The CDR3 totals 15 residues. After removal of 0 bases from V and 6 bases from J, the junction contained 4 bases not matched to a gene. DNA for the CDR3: TGTGCCAGCAGCTTAGCGGGGCTAGCGGGAGGCGAGCAGTACTTC. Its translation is CASSLAGLAGGEQYF.

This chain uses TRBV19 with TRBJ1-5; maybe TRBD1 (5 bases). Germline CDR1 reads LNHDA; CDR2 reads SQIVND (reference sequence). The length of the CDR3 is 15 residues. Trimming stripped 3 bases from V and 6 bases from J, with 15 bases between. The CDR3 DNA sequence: TGTGCCAGTAGTATGGGGGGAAGGGGCACTCAGCCCCAGCATTTT. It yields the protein CASSMGGRGTQPQHF.

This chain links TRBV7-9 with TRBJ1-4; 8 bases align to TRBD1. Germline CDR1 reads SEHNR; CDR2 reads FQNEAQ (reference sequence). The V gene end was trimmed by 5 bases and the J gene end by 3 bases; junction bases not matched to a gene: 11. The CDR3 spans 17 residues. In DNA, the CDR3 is TGTGCCAGCAGCCTTAGTACCCAGGGGGCAGCTAATGAAAAACTGTTTTTT. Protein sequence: CASSLSTQGAANEKLFF.

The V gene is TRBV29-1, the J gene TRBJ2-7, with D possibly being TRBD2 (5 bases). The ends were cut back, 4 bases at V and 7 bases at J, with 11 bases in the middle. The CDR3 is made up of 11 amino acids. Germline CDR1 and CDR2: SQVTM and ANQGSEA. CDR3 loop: CSVGELREQYF. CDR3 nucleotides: TGCAGCGTTGGGGAGCTGCGGGAGCAGTACTTC.

CDR3 in DNA: TGTGCCAGCAGTTTTCGGCTAGCGGGGGGCAATGAGCAGTTCTTC. Its protein is CASSFRLAGGNEQFF. V usage is TRBV6-5 and J usage is TRBJ2-1; 11 bases agree with TRBD2. With 4 bases clipped from V and 6 bases from J, the junction kept 5 bases outside the gene matches. Germline V lookup: CDR1 MNHEY, CDR2 SVGAGI. The CDR3 extends over 15 amino acids.

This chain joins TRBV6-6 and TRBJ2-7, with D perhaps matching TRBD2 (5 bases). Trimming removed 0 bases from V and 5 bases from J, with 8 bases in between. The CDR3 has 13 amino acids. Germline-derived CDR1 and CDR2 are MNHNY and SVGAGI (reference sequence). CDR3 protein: CASSYSRVNEQYF. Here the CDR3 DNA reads TGTGCCAGCAGTTACTCGAGGGTCAACGAGCAGTACTTC.

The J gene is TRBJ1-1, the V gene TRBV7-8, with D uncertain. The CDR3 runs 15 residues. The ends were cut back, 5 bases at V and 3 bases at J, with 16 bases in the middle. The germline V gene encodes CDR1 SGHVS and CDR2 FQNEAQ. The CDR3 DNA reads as TGTGCCAGCAGCCCGGACCTCCGTTGGGACACTGAAGCTTTCTTT. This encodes CASSPDLRWDTEAFF.

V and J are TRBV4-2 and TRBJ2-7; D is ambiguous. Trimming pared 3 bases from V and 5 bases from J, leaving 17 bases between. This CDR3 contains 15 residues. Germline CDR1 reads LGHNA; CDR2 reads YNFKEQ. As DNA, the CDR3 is TGTGCCAGCAGCCAGGGTTGGGTAGCCCTCGACGAGCAGTACTTC. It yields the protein CASSQGWVALDEQYF.